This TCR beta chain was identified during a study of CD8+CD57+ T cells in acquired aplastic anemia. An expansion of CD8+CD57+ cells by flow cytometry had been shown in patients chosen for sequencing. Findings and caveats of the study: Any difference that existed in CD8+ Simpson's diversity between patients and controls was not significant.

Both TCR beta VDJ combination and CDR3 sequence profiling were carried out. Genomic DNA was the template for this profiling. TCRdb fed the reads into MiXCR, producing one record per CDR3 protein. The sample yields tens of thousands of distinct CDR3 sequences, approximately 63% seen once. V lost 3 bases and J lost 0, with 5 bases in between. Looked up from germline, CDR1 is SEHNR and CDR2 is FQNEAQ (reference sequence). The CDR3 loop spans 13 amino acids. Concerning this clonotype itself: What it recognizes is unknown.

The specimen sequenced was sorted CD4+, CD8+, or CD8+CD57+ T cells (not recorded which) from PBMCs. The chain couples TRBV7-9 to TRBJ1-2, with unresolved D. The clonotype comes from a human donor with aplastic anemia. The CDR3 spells CASSLPPNYGYTF. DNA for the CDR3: TGTGCCAGCAGCTTGCCACCTAACTATGGCTACACCTTC.